This TCR beta chain was recorded in a study of T cell responses to AZD1222 COVID-19 vaccine. The V and J ends lost 2 bases and 5 bases respectively, with 12 bases between them. The CDR3 has 14 residues. CDR1 is LGHDT and CDR2 is YNNKEL in the germline V gene (reference sequence). Assay: immunoSEQ multiplex PCR; the TCRdb copy retains only in-frame clones and omits some. Of about 160,000 clones listed, about 92% were seen once; the top ten hold roughly 4.4%. Comments on this clone: Its specificity is unknown.

Study observations and caveats: Unmutated variant regions reportedly attract nearly half of all spike-specific TCRs.

V and J are TRBV3-1 (or the pseudogene TRBV3-2) and TRBJ1-1; D gene ambiguous. This clonotype was sampled from an adult in good health. This specimen consisted of peripheral blood, obtained on day 0 of MenACWY control vaccination. This CDR3 reads CASSQNSIGTEAFF. As DNA, the CDR3 is TGTGCCAGCAGCCAAAACAGCATTGGGACTGAAGCTTTCTTT.